This T cell receptor beta chain was identified in a study of T cells expressing NK-cell markers. Generation of TCR beta cDNA was performed by 5'RACE template switching incorporating UMIs. TCRdb reprocessed the 5' RACE reads and stores each CDR3 protein as one record, lacking DNA. The sample spans some 500,000 distinct CDR3 sequences; the ten largest clones claim roughly 1.4%. This CDR3 contains 12 residues. CDR1 and CDR2 (germline): SGHDT, YYEEEE. The sample consisted of blood T cells: a sorted CD56 or NKG2C T cell subset, CD4+ or CD8+ T cells, or bulk PBMC T cells (not recorded which). This chain connects TRBV5-6 to TRBJ1-2. This clonotype originated in a woman aged 45-65 years in good health. CDR3 in amino acids: CASSLQRNGYTF.